These T cell receptor beta chains were read from a single sample in a study of blood T cells in healthy people across ages. TCRdb reanalysed the 5' RACE reads using MiXCR and keeps one entry per CDR3 protein. The top ten hold around a fifth of the sample, which has about a million distinct CDR3 sequences, roughly half seen once. Specimen: blood. These receptors came from an older woman in good health. CDR3s include the opening cysteine and the closing phenylalanine or tryptophan. The D gene is left open where the match is weak. Size is omitted from some rows. Given values are once, few, many or a class for expanded clones.

cdr3_nt: TGTGCCACCAGTGATTCACGCACTAGCGGGATCTTCGATACGCAGTATTTT
cdr3_aa: CATSDSRTSGIFDTQYF
v_call: TRBV24-1
d_call: TRBD2
clone_size: -
j_call: TRBJ2-3

cdr3_nt: TGTGCCACCAGCAGAGAGGTAGCAGGTACTAGCACAGATACGCAGTATTTT
cdr3_aa: CATSREVAGTSTDTQYF
v_call: TRBV15
d_call: -
clone_size: -
j_call: TRBJ2-3

cdr3_nt: TGTGCCAGCAGGGCCGACAGGGACCAAGAGACCCAGTACTTC
cdr3_aa: CASRADRDQETQYF
v_call: TRBV12-3/TRBV12-4
d_call: TRBD1
clone_size: -
j_call: TRBJ2-5

cdr3_nt: TGTGCCAGCAGCCTTGGGGTCTCAGATACGCAGTATTTT
cdr3_aa: CASSLGVSDTQYF
v_call: TRBV5-6
d_call: -
clone_size: few
j_call: TRBJ2-3

cdr3_nt: TGTGCCAGCTCCTCCCCCGGGAGAGCCTCCTACGAGCAGTACTTC
cdr3_aa: CASSSPGRASYEQYF
v_call: TRBV28
d_call: -
clone_size: few
j_call: TRBJ2-7

cdr3_nt: TGTGCCAGCAGCGTAGCAGGGAGAGGATACAATGAGCAGTTCTTC
cdr3_aa: CASSVAGRGYNEQFF
v_call: TRBV9
d_call: -
clone_size: few
j_call: TRBJ2-1

cdr3_nt: TGTGCCATCAATAAGCGGGAGGGCATCGTGACAGATACGCAGTATTTT
cdr3_aa: CAINKREGIVTDTQYF
v_call: TRBV10-3
d_call: TRBD2
clone_size: -
j_call: TRBJ2-3

cdr3_nt: TGCAGCGTTGATGGGCTAAACTTCGGGGAAGAGACCCAGTACTTC
cdr3_aa: CSVDGLNFGEETQYF
v_call: TRBV29-1
d_call: -
clone_size: -
j_call: TRBJ2-5

cdr3_nt: TGTGCCAGCAGTTTCCGGGACACGCTGTATGGCTACACCTTC
cdr3_aa: CASSFRDTLYGYTF
v_call: TRBV27
d_call: -
clone_size: few
j_call: TRBJ1-2

cdr3_nt: TGTGCCAGCAGCCTTGGACAGGGAGGTGAAAAACTGTTTTTT
cdr3_aa: CASSLGQGGEKLFF
v_call: TRBV7-9
d_call: TRBD1
clone_size: many
j_call: TRBJ1-4

cdr3_nt: TGTGCCAGCAGCTTGCTGCCCACCTCCACAGATACGCAGTATTTT
cdr3_aa: CASSLLPTSTDTQYF
v_call: TRBV7-7
d_call: -
clone_size: -
j_call: TRBJ2-3

cdr3_nt: TGTGCCAGCACCCCCGGGGGTACTCCTAGCACAGATACGCAGTATTTT
cdr3_aa: CASTPGGTPSTDTQYF
v_call: TRBV7-9
d_call: -
clone_size: -
j_call: TRBJ2-3

cdr3_nt: TGCGGCGTTGAGTTGCGGAGCTCCACAGATACGCAGTATTTT
cdr3_aa: CGVELRSSTDTQYF
v_call: TRBV29-1
d_call: -
clone_size: -
j_call: TRBJ2-3

cdr3_nt: TGTGCCAGCAGCCAAGAACAAGCGGGAGGGCCCTACGAGCAGTACTTC
cdr3_aa: CASSQEQAGGPYEQYF
v_call: TRBV4-2
d_call: TRBD2
clone_size: -
j_call: TRBJ2-7

cdr3_nt: TGCGCCAGCAGCCCACCGGGTAGGTCCTCCTACAATGAGCAGTTCTTC
cdr3_aa: CASSPPGRSSYNEQFF
v_call: TRBV5-1
d_call: -
clone_size: once
j_call: TRBJ2-1

cdr3_nt: TGTGCCAGCAGCCAAGGAAGGATCCAAGAGACCCAGTACTTC
cdr3_aa: CASSQGRIQETQYF
v_call: TRBV3-1
d_call: -
clone_size: many
j_call: TRBJ2-5

cdr3_nt: TGTGCCAGCAGTTACTCGACTAGGGGCTATGGCTACACCTTC
cdr3_aa: CASSYSTRGYGYTF
v_call: TRBV6-6
d_call: -
clone_size: few
j_call: TRBJ1-2